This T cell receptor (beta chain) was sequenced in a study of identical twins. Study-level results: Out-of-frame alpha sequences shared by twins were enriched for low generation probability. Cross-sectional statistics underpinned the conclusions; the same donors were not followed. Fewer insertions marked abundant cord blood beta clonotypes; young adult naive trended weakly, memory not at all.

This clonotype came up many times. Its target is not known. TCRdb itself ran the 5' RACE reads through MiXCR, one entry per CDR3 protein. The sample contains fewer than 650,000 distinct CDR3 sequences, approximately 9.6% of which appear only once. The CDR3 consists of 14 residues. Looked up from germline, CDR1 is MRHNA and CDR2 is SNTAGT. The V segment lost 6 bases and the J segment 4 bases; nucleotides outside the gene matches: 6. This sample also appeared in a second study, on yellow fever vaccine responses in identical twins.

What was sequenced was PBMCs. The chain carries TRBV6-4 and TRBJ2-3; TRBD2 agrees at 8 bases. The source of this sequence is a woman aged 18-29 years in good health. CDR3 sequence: CASRRLAGADTQYF. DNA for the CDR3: TGTGCCAGCAGAAGGCTAGCGGGCGCAGATACGCAGTATTTT.